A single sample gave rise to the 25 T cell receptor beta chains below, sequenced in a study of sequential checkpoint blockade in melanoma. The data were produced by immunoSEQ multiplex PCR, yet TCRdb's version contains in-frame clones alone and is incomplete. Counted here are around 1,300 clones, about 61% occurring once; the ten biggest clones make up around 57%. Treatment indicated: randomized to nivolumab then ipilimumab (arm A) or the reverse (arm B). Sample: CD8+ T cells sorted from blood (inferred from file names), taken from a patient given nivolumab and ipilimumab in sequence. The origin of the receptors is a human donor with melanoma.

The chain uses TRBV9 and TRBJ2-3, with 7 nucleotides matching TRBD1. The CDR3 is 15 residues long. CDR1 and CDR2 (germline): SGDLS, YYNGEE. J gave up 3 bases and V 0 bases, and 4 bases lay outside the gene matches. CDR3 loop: CASSVGGGATDTQYF. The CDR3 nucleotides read TGTGCCAGCAGCGTAGGAGGGGGCGCAACAGATACGCAGTATTTT.

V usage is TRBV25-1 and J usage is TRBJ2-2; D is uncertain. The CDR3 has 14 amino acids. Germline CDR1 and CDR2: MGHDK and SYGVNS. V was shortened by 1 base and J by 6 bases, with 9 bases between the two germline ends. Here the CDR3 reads CASSESADSGELFF. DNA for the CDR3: TGTGCCAGCAGTGAATCGGCAGACTCCGGGGAGCTGTTTTTT.

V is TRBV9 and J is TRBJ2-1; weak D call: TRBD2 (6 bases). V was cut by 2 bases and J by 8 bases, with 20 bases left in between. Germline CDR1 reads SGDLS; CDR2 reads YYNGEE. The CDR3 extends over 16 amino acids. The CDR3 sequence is CASSVRRDSNRDEQFF. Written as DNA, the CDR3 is TGTGCCAGCAGCGTTCGCCGGGACTCCAATAGGGATGAGCAGTTCTTC.

The CDR3 DNA follows: TGTGCCAGCAGTTCCGACAGTTTAGGCCACGAGCAGTACTTC. As protein: CASSSDSLGHEQYF. The chain joins TRBV28 to TRBJ2-5; TRBD1 is a possible D gene (5 bases). Matching the DNA end better, TRBJ2-7 makes the J call doubtful. The CDR3 totals 14 residues. Germline V gives CDR1 MDHEN, CDR2 SYDVKM.

CDR3 DNA: TGTGCCAGCAGTTTGGGGCAGGGGGCGTTTCAGCCCCAGCATTTT. This translates into CASSLGQGAFQPQHF. This chain links TRBV27 with TRBJ1-5; 8 bases align to TRBD1. The germline V gene encodes CDR1 MNHEY and CDR2 SMNVEV (reference sequence). Losses at the gene ends were 3 bases for V and 6 bases for J; bases not matched to a gene: 7. The CDR3 consists of 15 residues.

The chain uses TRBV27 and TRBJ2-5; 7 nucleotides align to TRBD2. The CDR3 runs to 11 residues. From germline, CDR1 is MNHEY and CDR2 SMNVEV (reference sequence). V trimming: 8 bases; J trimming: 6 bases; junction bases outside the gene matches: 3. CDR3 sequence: CASGGGKTQYF. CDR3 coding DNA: TGTGCCAGCGGGGGGGGAAAGACCCAGTACTTC.

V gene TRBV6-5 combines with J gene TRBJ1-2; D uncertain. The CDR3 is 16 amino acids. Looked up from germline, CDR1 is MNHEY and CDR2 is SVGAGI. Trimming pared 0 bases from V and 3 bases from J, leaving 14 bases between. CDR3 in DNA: TGTGCCAGCAGTTACTCGCCCCGGAGTCTTGACTATGGCTACACCTTC. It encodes CASSYSPRSLDYGYTF.

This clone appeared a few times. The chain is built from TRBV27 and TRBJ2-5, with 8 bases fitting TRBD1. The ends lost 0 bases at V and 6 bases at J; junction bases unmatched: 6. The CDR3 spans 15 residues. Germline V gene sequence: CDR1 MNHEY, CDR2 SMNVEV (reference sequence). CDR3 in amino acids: CASSLSSGGSKTQYF. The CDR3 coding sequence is TGTGCCAGCAGTTTATCGTCAGGGGGCTCAAAGACCCAGTACTTC.

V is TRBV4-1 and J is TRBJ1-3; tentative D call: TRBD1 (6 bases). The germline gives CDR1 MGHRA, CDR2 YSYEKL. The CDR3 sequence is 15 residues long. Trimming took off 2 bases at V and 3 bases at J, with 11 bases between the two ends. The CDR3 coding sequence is TGCGCCAGCAGCCAATCAACAGGGCTTGGAAACACCATATATTTT. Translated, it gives CASSQSTGLGNTIYF.

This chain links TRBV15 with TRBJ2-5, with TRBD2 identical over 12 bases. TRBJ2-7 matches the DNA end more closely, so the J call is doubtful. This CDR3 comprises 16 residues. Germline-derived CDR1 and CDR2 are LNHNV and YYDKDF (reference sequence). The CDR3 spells CATKASGRAGVHEQYF. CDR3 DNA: TGTGCCACCAAGGCTAGCGGGAGGGCCGGGGTACACGAGCAGTACTTC.

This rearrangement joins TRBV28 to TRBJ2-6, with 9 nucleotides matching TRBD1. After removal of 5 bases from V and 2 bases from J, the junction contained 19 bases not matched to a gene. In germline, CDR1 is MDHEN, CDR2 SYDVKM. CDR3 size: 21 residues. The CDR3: CASSPLMGTGLEAPGANVLTF. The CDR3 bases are TGTGCCAGCAGTCCATTAATGGGGACAGGGTTGGAGGCCCCTGGGGCCAACGTCCTGACTTTC.

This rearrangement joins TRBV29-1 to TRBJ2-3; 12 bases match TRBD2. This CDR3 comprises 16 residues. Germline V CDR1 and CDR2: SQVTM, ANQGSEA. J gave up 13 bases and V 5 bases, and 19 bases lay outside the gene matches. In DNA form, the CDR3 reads TGCAGCGTTACGGGGATATCGTGGACTAGCGGGAATCATGAGTATTTT. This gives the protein CSVTGISWTSGNHEYF.

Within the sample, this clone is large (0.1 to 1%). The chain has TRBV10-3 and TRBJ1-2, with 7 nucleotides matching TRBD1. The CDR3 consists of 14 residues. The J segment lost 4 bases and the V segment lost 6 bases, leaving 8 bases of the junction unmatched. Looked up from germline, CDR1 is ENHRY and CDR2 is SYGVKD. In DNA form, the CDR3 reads TGTGCCATCAGCCAAGACAGGGACCTCTATGGCTACACCTTC. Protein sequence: CAISQDRDLYGYTF.

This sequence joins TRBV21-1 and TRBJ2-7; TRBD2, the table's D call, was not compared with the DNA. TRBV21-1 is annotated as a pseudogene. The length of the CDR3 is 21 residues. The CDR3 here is CASSAPSPGLAGKGGRYEQYF. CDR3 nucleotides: TGTGCCAGCAGCGCCCCCAGCCCGGGACTAGCGGGCAAAGGGGGACGATACGAGCAGTACTTC.

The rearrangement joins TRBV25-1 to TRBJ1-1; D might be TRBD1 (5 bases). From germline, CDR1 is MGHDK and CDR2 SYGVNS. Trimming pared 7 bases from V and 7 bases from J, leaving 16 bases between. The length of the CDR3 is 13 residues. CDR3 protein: CASKRGFRLEAFF. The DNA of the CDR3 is TGTGCCAGCAAGCGGGGCTTTCGGCTTGAAGCTTTCTTT.

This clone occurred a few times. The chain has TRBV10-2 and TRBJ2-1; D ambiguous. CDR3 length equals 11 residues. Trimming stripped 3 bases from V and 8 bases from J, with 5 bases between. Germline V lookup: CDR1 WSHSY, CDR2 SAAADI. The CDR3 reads CASSERDEQFF. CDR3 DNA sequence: TGCGCCAGCAGTGAACGCGATGAGCAGTTCTTC.

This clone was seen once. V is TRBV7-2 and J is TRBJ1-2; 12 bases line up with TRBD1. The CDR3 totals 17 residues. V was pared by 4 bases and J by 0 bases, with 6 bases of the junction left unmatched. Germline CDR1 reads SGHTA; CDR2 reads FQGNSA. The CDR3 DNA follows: TGTGCCAGCAGCTCTCCGGGACAGGGGGCTGCTAACTATGGCTACACCTTC. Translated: CASSSPGQGAANYGYTF. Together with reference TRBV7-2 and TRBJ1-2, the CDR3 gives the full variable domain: GAGVSQSPSNKVTEKGKDVELRCDPISGHTALYWYRQSLGQGLEFLIYFQGNSAPDKSGLPSDRFSAERTGGSVSTLTIQRTQQEDSAVYLCASSSPGQGAANYGYTFGSGTRLTVV.

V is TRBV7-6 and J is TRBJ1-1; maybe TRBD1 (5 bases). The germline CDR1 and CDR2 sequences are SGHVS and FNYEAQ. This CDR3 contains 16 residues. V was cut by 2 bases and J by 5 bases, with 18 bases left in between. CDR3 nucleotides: TGTGCCAGCAGCTTACCGGGGGAGGAATATGGGACTGAAGCTTTCTTT. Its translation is CASSLPGEEYGTEAFF. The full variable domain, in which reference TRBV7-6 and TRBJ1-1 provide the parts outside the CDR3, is GAGVSQSPRYKVTKRGQDVALRCDPISGHVSLYWYRQALGQGPEFLTYFNYEAQQDKSGLPNDRFSAERPEGSISTLTIQRTEQRDSAMYRCASSLPGEEYGTEAFFGQGTRLTVV.

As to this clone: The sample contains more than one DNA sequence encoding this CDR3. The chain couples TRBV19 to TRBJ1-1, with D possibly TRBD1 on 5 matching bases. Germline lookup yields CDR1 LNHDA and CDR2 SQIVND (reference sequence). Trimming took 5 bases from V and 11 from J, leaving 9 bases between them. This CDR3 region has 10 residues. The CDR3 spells CASSQGEAFF. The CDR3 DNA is TGTGCCAGTAGTCAGGGCGAGGCTTTCTTT. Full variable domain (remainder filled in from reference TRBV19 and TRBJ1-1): DGGITQSPKYLFRKEGQNVTLSCEQNLNHDAMYWYRQDPGQGLRLIYYSQIVNDFQKGDIAEGYSVSREKKESFPLTVTSAQKNPTAFYLCASSQGEAFFGQGTRLTVV.

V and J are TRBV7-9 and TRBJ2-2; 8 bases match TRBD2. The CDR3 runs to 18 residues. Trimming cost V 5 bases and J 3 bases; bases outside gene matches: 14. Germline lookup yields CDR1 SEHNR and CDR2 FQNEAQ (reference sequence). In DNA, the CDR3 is TGTGCCAGCAGCCCGCCGGGGGGGGAGCGGGCTCACACCGGGGAGCTGTTTTTT. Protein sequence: CASSPPGGERAHTGELFF.

CDR3 sequence (DNA): TGTGCCAGCAGCGCGTTCAGGACAGTAGAAGCTTTCTTT. This gives the protein CASSAFRTVEAFF. The rearrangement joins TRBV25-1 to TRBJ1-1, with a tentative D call TRBD1 (6 bases). The germline V and J ends were trimmed by 6 bases and 8 bases, with 16 bases remaining between them. The CDR3 covers 13 residues. Germline-derived CDR1 and CDR2 are MGHDK and SYGVNS.

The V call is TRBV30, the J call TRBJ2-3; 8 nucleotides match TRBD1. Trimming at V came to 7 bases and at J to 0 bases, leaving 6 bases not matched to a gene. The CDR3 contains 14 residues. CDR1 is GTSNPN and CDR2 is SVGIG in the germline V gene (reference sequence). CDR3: CASPGQGSTDTQYF. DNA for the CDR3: TGTGCCTCCCCCGGACAGGGTAGCACAGATACGCAGTATTTT.

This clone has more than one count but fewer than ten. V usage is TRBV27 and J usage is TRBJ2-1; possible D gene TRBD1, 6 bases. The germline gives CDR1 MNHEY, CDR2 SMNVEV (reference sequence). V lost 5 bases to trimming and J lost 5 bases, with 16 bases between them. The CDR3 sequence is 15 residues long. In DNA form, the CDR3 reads TGTGCCAGCAGTGAATCAGCGACAGGCGACAATGAGCAGTTCTTC. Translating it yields CASSESATGDNEQFF.

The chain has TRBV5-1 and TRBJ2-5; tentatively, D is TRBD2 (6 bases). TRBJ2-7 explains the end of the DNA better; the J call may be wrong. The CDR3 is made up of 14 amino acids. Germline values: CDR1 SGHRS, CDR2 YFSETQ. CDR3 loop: CASSLGGVRDEQYF. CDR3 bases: TGCGCCAGCAGCTTGGGCGGGGTCAGGGACGAGCAGTACTTC.

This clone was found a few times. This CDR3 reads CASSQAQFAGTEAFF. CDR3 coding DNA: TGCGCCAGCAGCCAAGCACAGTTCGCCGGCACTGAAGCTTTCTTT. V gene TRBV4-3 combines with J gene TRBJ1-1; D is unresolved. The CDR3 extends over 15 amino acids. Germline CDR1 is LGHNA and CDR2 is YSLEER. V was clipped by 1 base and J by 4 bases, with 13 bases between them.